The rows below give T cell receptor beta chains drawn from one sample of a study of blood T cell repertoires in COVID-19. Some clones are missing from TCRdb's copy, which holds only in-frame ones; the method was immunoSEQ multiplex PCR. The data show 380,000 or so clones, with about 89% seen just once and 1% to 1.5% held by the top ten. Sample: peripheral blood. Source of these receptors: a man between 35 and 55 years old with acute or convalescent COVID-19. CDR3s include the opening cysteine and the closing phenylalanine or tryptophan. Fields, in order: V gene, clone size, D gene, J gene, CDR3 protein, CDR3 DNA. D genes are given only for firm matches. Only some rows state a clone size, as once, few, many or a class for expanded clones.

TRBV28	NA	TRBD1	TRBJ2-7	CASSPTGQPSYEQYF	TGTGCCAGCAGTCCTACGGGACAGCCCTCCTACGAGCAGTACTTC
TRBV18	NA	NA	TRBJ2-2	CASSPGSSNTGELFF	TGTGCCAGCTCCCCGGGGAGTTCGAACACCGGGGAGCTGTTTTTT
TRBV5-5	NA	NA	TRBJ2-7	CASSFRVLPSSVQYF	TGTGCCAGCAGCTTCAGGGTCCTCCCTTCTTCGGTGCAGTACTTC
TRBV11-3	NA	TRBD2	TRBJ2-3	CASSLGEGPLTDTQYF	TGTGCCAGCAGCTTAGGGGAGGGCCCCCTCACAGATACGCAGTATTTT
TRBV18	once	NA	TRBJ1-2	CASSAGTPNYGYTF	TGTGCCAGCTCAGCCGGGACACCTAACTATGGCTACACCTTC
TRBV4-1	NA	NA	TRBJ1-3	CASSQDESRGNTIYF	TGCGCCAGCAGCCAAGATGAAAGCCGTGGAAACACCATATATTTT
TRBV4-2	NA	TRBD1	TRBJ2-1	CASSQDAGQGYNEQFF	TGTGCCAGCAGCCAAGATGCGGGACAGGGCTACAATGAGCAGTTCTTC
TRBV19	NA	NA	TRBJ2-2	CASMEGPNTGELFF	TGTGCCAGTATGGAGGGACCGAACACCGGGGAGCTGTTTTTT
TRBV7-9	NA	NA	TRBJ1-1	CASSQLGGLWNTEAFF	TGTGCCAGCAGCCAATTAGGTGGACTCTGGAACACTGAAGCTTTCTTT
TRBV27	NA	TRBD1	TRBJ2-7	CASSPPDRAYSYEQYF	TGTGCCAGCAGTCCCCCGGACAGGGCCTACTCCTACGAGCAGTACTTC
TRBV6-4	NA	NA	TRBJ2-3	CASSDSAGASTDTQYF	TGTGCCAGCAGTGACTCGGCGGGCGCTAGCACAGATACGCAGTATTTT
TRBV5-1	NA	TRBD1	TRBJ2-1	CASSWSRTGVIGEQFF	TGCGCCAGCAGCTGGTCGCGGACAGGGGTAATTGGTGAGCAGTTCTTC
TRBV7-6	NA	NA	TRBJ2-2	CASSRQGSRESTGELFF	TGTGCCAGCAGCCGACAGGGCTCACGGGAGAGCACCGGGGAGCTGTTTTTT
TRBV30	NA	TRBD1	TRBJ2-7	CAWSSGGEQYF	TGTGCCTGGAGTTCAGGGGGCGAGCAGTACTTC
TRBV6-5	NA	NA	TRBJ2-7	CASSYSSSYEQYF	TGTGCCAGCAGTTACTCCAGCTCCTACGAGCAGTACTTC
TRBV10-3	NA	NA	TRBJ1-2	CAISAPAGDKNYGYTF	TGTGCCATCAGTGCTCCGGCAGGGGACAAAAACTATGGCTACACCTTC
TRBV15	few	NA	TRBJ1-6	CATSAGLSSYNSPLHF	TGTGCCACCAGCGCGGGACTTAGCTCCTATAATTCACCCCTCCACTTT
TRBV9	NA	TRBD1	TRBJ2-3	CASSVKGQGTDTQYF	TGTGCCAGCAGCGTAAAAGGACAGGGGACAGATACGCAGTATTTT
TRBV19	once	TRBD1	TRBJ2-2	CASRTGPGELFF	TGTGCCAGTAGGACAGGGCCCGGGGAGCTGTTTTTT
TRBV6-5	NA	NA	TRBJ2-2	CASSYYTGNTGELFF	TGTGCCAGCAGTTACTACACAGGGAACACCGGGGAGCTGTTTTTT
TRBV27	NA	NA	TRBJ2-3	CASSLQIQDTDTQYF	TGTGCCAGCAGTCTCCAAATACAGGACACAGATACGCAGTATTTT
TRBV7-2	once	TRBD2	TRBJ2-7	CASSLGPSGGTYEQYF	TGTGCCAGCAGCTTAGGCCCTAGCGGGGGGACCTACGAGCAGTACTTC
TRBV6-1	NA	TRBD1	TRBJ2-2	CASSEVYRGRRGTGELFF	TGTGCCAGCAGTGAAGTGTACAGGGGGCGGAGAGGTACCGGGGAGCTGTTTTTT
TRBV30	NA	TRBD2	TRBJ2-1	CAWSQLAGSYNEQFF	TGTGCCTGGAGTCAGCTAGCGGGCTCCTACAATGAGCAGTTCTTC
TRBV7-9	NA	TRBD2	TRBJ2-1	CASSSTGTRYNEQFF	TGTGCCAGCAGCTCCACCGGGACTAGATACAATGAGCAGTTCTTC
TRBV11-3	few	TRBD1	TRBJ2-2	CASSLVGTDLTGELFF	TGTGCCAGCAGCTTAGTAGGGACAGACCTCACCGGGGAGCTGTTTTTT
TRBV12-3/TRBV12-4	NA	NA	TRBJ1-6	CASSGSYNSPLHF	TGTGCCAGCTCGGGGTCCTATAATTCACCCCTCCACTTT
TRBV7-2	NA	TRBD1	TRBJ2-1	CASSLTGDFRSGEQFF	TGTGCCAGCAGCCTGACAGGGGATTTTCGTTCGGGTGAGCAGTTCTTC
TRBV13	NA	NA	TRBJ1-2	CASSLRRRGGGYTF	TGTGCCAGCAGCTTGCGTCGGAGAGGAGGCGGCTACACCTTC
TRBV25-1	NA	TRBD1	TRBJ2-3	CASSPSRTGSTDTQYF	TGTGCCAGCAGCCCATCCAGGACAGGAAGCACAGATACGCAGTATTTT
TRBV6-2/TRBV6-3	NA	NA	TRBJ1-2	CASSRARGANYGYTF	TGTGCCAGCAGCCGCGCGCGGGGAGCTAACTATGGCTACACCTTC
TRBV28	NA	NA	TRBJ1-5	CASYIHRRGFGNQPQHF	TGTGCCTCCTACATCCACCGCAGGGGCTTTGGCAATCAGCCCCAGCATTTT
TRBV29-1	NA	NA	TRBJ2-7	CSVEDLNSHEQYF	TGCAGCGTTGAAGATCTTAATTCCCACGAGCAGTACTTC
TRBV2	NA	TRBD1	TRBJ2-3	CASRSGGRYTDTQYF	TGTGCCAGCAGGTCAGGGGGCCGGTACACAGATACGCAGTATTTT
TRBV6-1	NA	TRBD1	TRBJ1-6	CASSDKGPGQGYNSPLHF	TGTGCCAGCAGTGATAAGGGGCCCGGACAGGGTTACAATTCACCCCTCCACTTT
TRBV6-6	once	NA	TRBJ2-5	CASRTGRGGRETQYF	TGTGCCAGCAGAACGGGACGGGGAGGTCGAGAGACCCAGTACTTC
TRBV5-1	NA	NA	TRBJ1-1	CASSRAYWNTEAFF	TGCGCCAGCAGCCGAGCGTACTGGAACACTGAAGCTTTCTTT
TRBV6-1	NA	TRBD2	TRBJ2-3	CASSEALAAGTDTQYF	TGTGCCAGCAGTGAAGCGCTAGCGGCGGGCACAGATACGCAGTATTTT
TRBV6-6	NA	NA	TRBJ1-6	CASSYGQAEPLHF	TGTGCCAGCAGTTACGGGCAGGCCGAACCCCTCCACTTT
TRBV5-1	NA	NA	TRBJ2-5	CASSLRQVQETQYF	TGCGCCAGCAGTTTGCGACAGGTACAAGAGACCCAGTACTTC
TRBV19	once	TRBD2	TRBJ2-1	CASSIKMRLAGYNEQFF	TGTGCCAGTAGTATAAAAATGAGACTAGCGGGATACAATGAGCAGTTCTTC
TRBV7-9	NA	TRBD2	TRBJ2-7	CASSSPGTSAYEQYF	TGTGCCAGCAGCTCGCCCGGGACTAGCGCGTACGAGCAGTACTTC
TRBV19	NA	TRBD1	TRBJ2-7	CASSAAGTGSYEQYF	TGTGCCAGTAGCGCAGCCGGGACAGGGTCATACGAGCAGTACTTC
TRBV28	NA	NA	TRBJ2-7	CASSPFSYEQYF	TGTGCCAGCAGCCCCTTCTCCTACGAGCAGTACTTC
TRBV6-5	NA	NA	TRBJ2-7	CASSLEQGIYEQYF	TGTGCCAGCAGTTTGGAGCAGGGGATCTACGAGCAGTACTTC
TRBV28	NA	TRBD2	TRBJ2-3	CASSLERGPYTDTQYF	TGTGCCAGCAGTTTAGAGCGGGGGCCCTACACAGATACGCAGTATTTT
TRBV28	few	NA	TRBJ1-1	CASRLHLRGARAFF	TGTGCCAGCAGGCTCCACCTTCGGGGGGCTAGAGCTTTCTTT
TRBV11-2	NA	TRBD1	TRBJ2-7	CASSLGLRQGAYEQYF	TGTGCCAGCAGCTTAGGACTTAGGCAGGGGGCCTACGAGCAGTACTTC
TRBV7-6	NA	TRBD1	TRBJ1-3	CASSSWDSPSGNTIYF	TGTGCCAGCAGCTCCTGGGACAGCCCCTCTGGAAACACCATATATTTT
TRBV2	NA	NA	TRBJ1-4	CASSDLGPRGKLFF	TGTGCCAGCAGTGATCTTGGCCCGCGGGGAAAACTGTTTTTT
TRBV5-6	once	TRBD2	TRBJ2-5	CASSPPNGRARETQYF	TGTGCCAGCAGCCCCCCTAACGGGAGGGCCAGAGAGACCCAGTACTTC
TRBV7-2	NA	NA	TRBJ1-2	CASSSGEVHYGYTF	TGTGCCAGCAGCTCCGGTGAGGTCCACTATGGCTACACCTTC